A selection of T cell receptor beta chains follows, all from one sample in a study of blood T cell repertoires in COVID-19. Clones were sequenced by immunoSEQ multiplex PCR, and TCRdb holds only the in-frame ones, with some missing. The data hold fewer than 450,000 clones, with about 91% observed a single time. The sample consisted of peripheral blood. These receptors all come from a woman in her forties or fifties with COVID-19, enrolled during active disease. The conserved cysteine and the conserved F or W are not part of the CDR3 here. Each record gives: J gene, CDR3 length, V gene, clone size, D gene, CDR3 protein. The D gene is left open where the match is weak. Size is omitted from some rows. Given values are once, few, many or a class for expanded clones.

>TRBJ2-3|13|TRBV27|NA|TRBD2
ASRTSGGAGDTQY
>TRBJ1-5|12|TRBV28|few|TRBD1
ASSLGQESIRSH
>TRBJ2-1|11|TRBV6-5|NA|TRBD2
ASSTGLAGGQF
>TRBJ1-1|13|TRBV4-1|NA|NA
ASSQGVGEGTEAF
>TRBJ1-6|13|TRBV6-6|few|NA
ASSYGTGENSPLH
>TRBJ2-3|16|TRBV27|NA|TRBD2
ASSWFGVAGDRTDTQY
>TRBJ2-7|13|TRBV19|NA|TRBD2
ASSMAGVSSYEQY
>TRBJ1-4|13|TRBV2|NA|NA
ASSGSSRLYEKLF
>TRBJ1-5|14|TRBV7-9|NA|TRBD1
ASSLGTGGTRQPQH
>TRBJ1-1|11|TRBV19|once|NA
ASSPGPNTEAF
>TRBJ2-1|15|TRBV14|NA|TRBD2
ASSQDGVSGGFDEQF
>TRBJ2-7|9|TRBV28|NA|NA
ASSLDSEQY
>TRBJ1-6|16|TRBV30|NA|TRBD1
AWSDGGARGSYNSPLH
>TRBJ1-1|14|TRBV19|NA|NA
ASSLSPGLHNTEAF
>TRBJ2-7|12|TRBV11-2|NA|NA
ASRGRGSAYEQY
>TRBJ1-4|12|TRBV19|NA|NA
ASNPRRGGEKLF
>TRBJ2-7|13|TRBV11-2|NA|TRBD2
ASSQGTSGGTEQY
>TRBJ2-3|18|TRBV24-1|NA|TRBD2
ATSDLGRLTSGGSTDTQY
>TRBJ2-4|13|TRBV4-1|NA|TRBD2
ASSQGTGRADIQY
>TRBJ2-1|14|TRBV9|NA|NA
ASSERQIGTYNEQF
>TRBJ1-1|11|TRBV28|NA|NA
ASSLGLSTEAF
>TRBJ1-1|13|TRBV6-1|NA|NA
ASSEWDILNTEAF
>TRBJ1-4|13|TRBV9|NA|TRBD1
ASSSRTGANEKLF
>TRBJ2-2|10|TRBV6-1|few|NA
ASSEVHGELF
>TRBJ2-7|9|TRBV12-3/TRBV12-4|NA|NA
ASSRTAEQY
>TRBJ1-4|12|TRBV5-5|NA|NA
ASSLPGVTRKLF
>TRBJ2-1|11|TRBV19|NA|TRBD2
ASSMTSGNEQF
>TRBJ1-1|12|TRBV6-6|NA|NA
ASSYAGGNTEAF
>TRBJ2-1|14|TRBV10-3|NA|TRBD2
AISESLAGLGVEQF
>TRBJ1-1|12|TRBV6-5|NA|NA
ASGLEGGNTEAF
>TRBJ1-5|15|TRBV2|few|NA
ASSDPDRLYSNQPQH
>TRBJ2-1|14|TRBV7-6|NA|TRBD2
ASSLAEAGGLDEQF
>TRBJ2-2|13|TRBV5-1|NA|NA
ASSTHAIPGGELF
>TRBJ1-6|13|TRBV7-9|few|TRBD1
ASSLVGTGDGPLH
>TRBJ2-3|12|TRBV30|NA|TRBD2
AWRGGLETDTQY
>TRBJ2-1|10|TRBV28|NA|NA
ASTQGRDEQF
>TRBJ1-1|12|TRBV14|NA|NA
ASSQGTVVTEAF
>TRBJ1-1|15|TRBV18|NA|TRBD1
ASSLGGTGWRNTEAF
>TRBJ1-5|15|TRBV21-1|NA|NA
ASSKEGWTASNQPQH
>TRBJ2-3|14|TRBV19|NA|TRBD1
ASSIVGQGWTDTQY
>TRBJ1-1|13|TRBV5-1|once|TRBD1
ASSHRQGRDTEAF
>TRBJ2-3|13|TRBV19|NA|NA
ASSMDWISTDTQY
>TRBJ1-1|12|TRBV5-8|NA|TRBD1
ASSLLTGGTEAF
>TRBJ1-1|11|TRBV9|many|NA
ASSVVNGGRAF
>TRBJ2-6|12|TRBV30|NA|NA
AWKQVPQANVLT